This T cell receptor (beta chain) appears in the sequencing data of a study of OX40 agonist ivuxolimab in advanced cancers. Produced via immunoSEQ multiplex PCR; TCRdb's table is partial and in-frame only. The profile shows some 99,000 clones, 90% of them singletons. V shed 9 bases and J shed 5 bases, with 29 bases lying between them. CDR3 length: 17 residues. Per germline, CDR1 LGHNA and CDR2 YSLEER. The V call is TRBV4-3, the J call TRBJ2-7; D may be TRBD1 (6 bases). The material sequenced was CD4+ or CD8+ T cells sorted from blood, taken in a trial of the OX40 agonist ivuxolimab. This receptor was taken from an adult with an advanced solid tumor such as melanoma, head and neck, liver or kidney cancer. The CDR3 DNA follows: TGCGCCAGACACCCCCCCCTATACGACAGGCGGCTCCACGAGCAGTACTTC. This translates into CARHPPLYDRRLHEQYF.